This T cell receptor beta chain was captured by sequencing in a study of blood T cell repertoires in COVID-19. As for the study in general: Both acute and convalescent COVID-19 samples were obtained from the United States, Italy and Spain. PBMCs, B-cell-depleted T cells, or T cells provided the cDNA or gDNA that made up the material.

In the authors' workflow: Scientists estimated how many nucleated cells there were by amplifying reference gene primers. Produced via immunoSEQ multiplex PCR; TCRdb's table is partial and in-frame only. The V and J calls and the clone size are those of that table, but D and trimming were determined from the DNA. Of 250,000 to 300,000 clones listed, 75% to 85% are singletons. Germline loops: CDR1 KGHSH, CDR2 LQKENI. This CDR3 contains 14 residues. With 6 bases clipped from V and 10 bases from J, the junction kept 11 bases outside the gene matches. The rearrangement joins TRBV18 to TRBJ1-5, with 8 bases lining up with TRBD1. Sample: peripheral blood. The source is a man in his fifties with active or convalescent COVID-19. CDR3 in amino acids: CASSLRGREQPQHF. DNA of the CDR3: TGTGCCAGCTCCCTCAGGGGGCGCGAACAACCCCAGCATTTT.